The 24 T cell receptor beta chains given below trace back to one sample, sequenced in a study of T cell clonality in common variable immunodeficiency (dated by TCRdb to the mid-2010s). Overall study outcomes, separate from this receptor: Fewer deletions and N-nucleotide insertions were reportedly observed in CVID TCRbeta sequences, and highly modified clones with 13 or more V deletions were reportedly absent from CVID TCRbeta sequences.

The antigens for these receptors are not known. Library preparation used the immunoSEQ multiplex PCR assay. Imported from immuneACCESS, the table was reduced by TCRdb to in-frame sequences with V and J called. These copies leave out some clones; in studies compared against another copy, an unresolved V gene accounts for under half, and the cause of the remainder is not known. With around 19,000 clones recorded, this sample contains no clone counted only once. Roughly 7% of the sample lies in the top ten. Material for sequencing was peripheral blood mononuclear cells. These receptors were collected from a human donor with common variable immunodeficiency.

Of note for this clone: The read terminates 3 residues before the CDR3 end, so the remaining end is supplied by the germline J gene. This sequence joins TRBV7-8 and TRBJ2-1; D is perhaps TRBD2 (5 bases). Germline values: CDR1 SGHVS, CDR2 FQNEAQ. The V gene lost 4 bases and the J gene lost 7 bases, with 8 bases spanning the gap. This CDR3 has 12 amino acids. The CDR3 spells CASSSSGNEQFF. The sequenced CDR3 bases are TGTGCCAGCAGCTCCTCGGGGAATGAG.

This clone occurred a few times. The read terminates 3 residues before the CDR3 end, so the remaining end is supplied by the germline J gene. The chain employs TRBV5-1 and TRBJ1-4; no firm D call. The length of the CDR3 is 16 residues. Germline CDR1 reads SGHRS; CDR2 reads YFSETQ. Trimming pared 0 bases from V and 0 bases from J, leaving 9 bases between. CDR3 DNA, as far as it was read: TGCGCCAGCAGCTTGGGACCCAGGACAACTAATGAAAAA. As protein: CASSLGPRTTNEK. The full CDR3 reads CASSLGPRTTNEKLFF.

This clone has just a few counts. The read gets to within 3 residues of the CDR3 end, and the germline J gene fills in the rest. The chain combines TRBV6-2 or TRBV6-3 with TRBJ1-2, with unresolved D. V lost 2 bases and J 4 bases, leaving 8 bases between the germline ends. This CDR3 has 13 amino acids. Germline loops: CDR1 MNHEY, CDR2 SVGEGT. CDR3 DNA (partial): TGTGCCAGCAGTTACGACACGAGCTATGGC. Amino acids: CASSYDTSYG. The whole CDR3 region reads CASSYDTSYGYTF.

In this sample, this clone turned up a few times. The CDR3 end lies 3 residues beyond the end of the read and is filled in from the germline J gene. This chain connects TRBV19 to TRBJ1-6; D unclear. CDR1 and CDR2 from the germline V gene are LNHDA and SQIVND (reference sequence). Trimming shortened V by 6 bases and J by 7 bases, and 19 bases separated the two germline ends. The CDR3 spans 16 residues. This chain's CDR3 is CASSLTVLSGNSPLHF. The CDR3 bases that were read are TGTGCCAGTAGCTTGACGGTTCTTTCGGGGAATTCACCC.

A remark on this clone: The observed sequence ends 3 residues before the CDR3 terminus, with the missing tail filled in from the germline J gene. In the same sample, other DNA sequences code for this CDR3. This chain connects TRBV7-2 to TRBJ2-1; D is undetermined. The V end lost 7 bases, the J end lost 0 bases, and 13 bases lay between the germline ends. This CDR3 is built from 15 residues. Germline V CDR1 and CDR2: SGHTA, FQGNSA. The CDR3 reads CASKAGPSSYNEQFF. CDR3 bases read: TGTGCCAGCAAGGCAGGTCCCAGCTCCTACAATGAG. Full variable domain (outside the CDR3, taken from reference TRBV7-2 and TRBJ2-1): GAGVSQSPSNKVTEKGKDVELRCDPISGHTALYWYRQSLGQGLEFLIYFQGNSAPDKSGLPSDRFSAERTGGSVSTLTIQRTQQEDSAVYLCASKAGPSSYNEQFFGPGTRLTVL.

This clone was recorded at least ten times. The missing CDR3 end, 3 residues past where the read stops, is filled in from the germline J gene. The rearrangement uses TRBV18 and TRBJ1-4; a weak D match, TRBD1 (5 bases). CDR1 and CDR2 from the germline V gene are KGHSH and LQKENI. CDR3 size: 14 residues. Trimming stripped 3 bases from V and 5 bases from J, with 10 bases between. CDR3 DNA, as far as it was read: TGTGCCAGCTCACCGGGGGGGGAAAATGAAAAA. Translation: CASSPGGENEK. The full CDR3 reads CASSPGGENEKLFF.

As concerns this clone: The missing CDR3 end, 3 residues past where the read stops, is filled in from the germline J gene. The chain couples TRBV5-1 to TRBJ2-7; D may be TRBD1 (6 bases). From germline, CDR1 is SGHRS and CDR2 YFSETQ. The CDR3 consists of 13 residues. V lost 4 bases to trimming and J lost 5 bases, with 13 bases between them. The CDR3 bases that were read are TGCGCCAGCAGCGCAGGACAGTACCACGAG. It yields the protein CASSAGQYHE. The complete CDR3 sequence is CASSAGQYHEQYF. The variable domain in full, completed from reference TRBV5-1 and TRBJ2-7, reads KAGVTQTPRYLIKTRGQQVTLSCSPISGHRSVSWYQQTPGQGLQFLFEYFSETQRNKGNFPGRFSGRQFSNSRSEMNVSTLELGDSALYLCASSAGQYHEQYFGPGTRLTVT.

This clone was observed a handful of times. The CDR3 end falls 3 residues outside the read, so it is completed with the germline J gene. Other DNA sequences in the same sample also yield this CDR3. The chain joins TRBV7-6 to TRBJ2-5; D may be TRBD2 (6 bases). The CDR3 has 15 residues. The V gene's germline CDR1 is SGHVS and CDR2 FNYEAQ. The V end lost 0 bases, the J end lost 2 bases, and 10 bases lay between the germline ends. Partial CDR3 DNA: TGTGCCAGCAGCTTAGCTGCGAGCGGGCAAGAGACC. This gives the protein CASSLAASGQET. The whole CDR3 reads CASSLAASGQETQYF.

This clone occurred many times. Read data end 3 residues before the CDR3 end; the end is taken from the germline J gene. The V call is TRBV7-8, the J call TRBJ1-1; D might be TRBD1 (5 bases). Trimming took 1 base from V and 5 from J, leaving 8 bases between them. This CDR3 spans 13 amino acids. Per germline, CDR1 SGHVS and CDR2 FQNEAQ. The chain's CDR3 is CASSLVRGTEAFF. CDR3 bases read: TGTGCCAGCAGCTTAGTTAGGGGAACTGAA.

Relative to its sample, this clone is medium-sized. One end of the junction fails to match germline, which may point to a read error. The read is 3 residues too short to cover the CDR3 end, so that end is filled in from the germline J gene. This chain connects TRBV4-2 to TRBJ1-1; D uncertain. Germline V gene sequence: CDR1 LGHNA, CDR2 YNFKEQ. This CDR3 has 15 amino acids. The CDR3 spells CASSQEERVGGEAFF. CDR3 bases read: TGCGCCAGCAGCCAAGAGGAGAGGGTTGGTGGTGAA.

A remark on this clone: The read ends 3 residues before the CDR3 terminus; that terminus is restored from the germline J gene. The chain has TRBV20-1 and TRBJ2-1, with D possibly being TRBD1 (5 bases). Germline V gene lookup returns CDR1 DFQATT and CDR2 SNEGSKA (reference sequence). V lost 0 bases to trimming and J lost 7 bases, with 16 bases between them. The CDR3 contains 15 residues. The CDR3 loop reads CSARDLRVVDNEQFF. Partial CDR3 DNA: TGCAGTGCTAGAGATCTCAGGGTGGTGGATAATGAG.

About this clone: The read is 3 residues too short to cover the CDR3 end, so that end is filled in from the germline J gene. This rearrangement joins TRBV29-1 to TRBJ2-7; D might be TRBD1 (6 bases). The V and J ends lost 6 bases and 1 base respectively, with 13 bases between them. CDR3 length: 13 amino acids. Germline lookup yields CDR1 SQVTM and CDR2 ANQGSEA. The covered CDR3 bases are TGCAGCGTGGCCGGGACAACTTCCTACGAG. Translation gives CSVAGTTSYE. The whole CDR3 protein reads CSVAGTTSYEQYF.

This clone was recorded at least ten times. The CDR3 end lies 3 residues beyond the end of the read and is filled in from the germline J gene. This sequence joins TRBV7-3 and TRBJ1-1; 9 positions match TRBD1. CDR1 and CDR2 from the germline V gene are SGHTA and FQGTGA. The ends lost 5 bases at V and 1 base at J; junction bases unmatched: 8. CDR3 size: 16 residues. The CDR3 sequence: CASSPAPGQGNTEAFF. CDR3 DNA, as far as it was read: TGTGCCAGCAGCCCCGCCCCGGGACAGGGGAACACTGAA.

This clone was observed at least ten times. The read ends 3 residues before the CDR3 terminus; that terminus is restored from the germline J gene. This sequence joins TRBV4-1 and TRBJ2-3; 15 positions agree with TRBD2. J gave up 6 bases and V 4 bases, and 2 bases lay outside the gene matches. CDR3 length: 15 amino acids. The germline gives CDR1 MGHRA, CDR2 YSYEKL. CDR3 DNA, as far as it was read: TGCGCCAGCAGCCCCGGGACTAGCGGGAGGGATACG. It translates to CASSPGTSGRDT. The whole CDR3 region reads CASSPGTSGRDTQYF.

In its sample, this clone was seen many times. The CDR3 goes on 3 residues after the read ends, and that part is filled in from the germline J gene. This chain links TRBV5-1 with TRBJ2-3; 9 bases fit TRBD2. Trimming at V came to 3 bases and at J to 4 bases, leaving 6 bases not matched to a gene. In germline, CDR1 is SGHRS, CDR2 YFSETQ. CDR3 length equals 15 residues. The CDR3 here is CASSSLAGVADTQYF. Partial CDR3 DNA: TGCGCCAGCAGCTCCTTAGCGGGGGTGGCAGATACG.

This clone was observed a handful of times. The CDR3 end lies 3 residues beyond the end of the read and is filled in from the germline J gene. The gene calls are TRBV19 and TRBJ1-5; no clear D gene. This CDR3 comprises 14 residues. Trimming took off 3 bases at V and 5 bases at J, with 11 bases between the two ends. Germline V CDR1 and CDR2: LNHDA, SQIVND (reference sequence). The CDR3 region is CASSMRQSYQPQHF. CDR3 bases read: TGTGCCAGTAGTATGAGGCAGTCCTATCAGCCC.

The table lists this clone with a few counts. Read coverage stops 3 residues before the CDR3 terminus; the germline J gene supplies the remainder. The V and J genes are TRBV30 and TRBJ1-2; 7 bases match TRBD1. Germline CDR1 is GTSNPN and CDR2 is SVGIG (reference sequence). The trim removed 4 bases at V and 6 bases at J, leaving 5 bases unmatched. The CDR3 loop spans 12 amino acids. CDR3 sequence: CAWTLTGDGYTF. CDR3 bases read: TGTGCCTGGACCCTCACAGGGGATGGC.

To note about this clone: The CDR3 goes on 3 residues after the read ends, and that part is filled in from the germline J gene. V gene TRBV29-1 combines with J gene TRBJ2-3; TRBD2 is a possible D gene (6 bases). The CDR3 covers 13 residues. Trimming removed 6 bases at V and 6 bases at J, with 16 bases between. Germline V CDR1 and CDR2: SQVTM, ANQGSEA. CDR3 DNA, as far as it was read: TGCAGCGTCCTGGGGGACTTCCCCGATACG. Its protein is CSVLGDFPDT. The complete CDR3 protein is CSVLGDFPDTQYF.

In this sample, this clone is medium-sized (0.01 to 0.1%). The CDR3 reads CASSSTAGANVLTF. CDR3 DNA (partial): TGTGCCAGCAGCTCGACAGCTGGGGCCAACGTC. The rearrangement joins TRBV27 to TRBJ2-6, with D perhaps matching TRBD1 (5 bases). The read ends 3 residues before the CDR3 terminus; that terminus is restored from the germline J gene. The germline V and J ends were trimmed by 6 bases and 2 bases, with 8 bases remaining between them. CDR3 length equals 14 residues. Germline assignment: CDR1 MNHEY and CDR2 SMNVEV (reference sequence).

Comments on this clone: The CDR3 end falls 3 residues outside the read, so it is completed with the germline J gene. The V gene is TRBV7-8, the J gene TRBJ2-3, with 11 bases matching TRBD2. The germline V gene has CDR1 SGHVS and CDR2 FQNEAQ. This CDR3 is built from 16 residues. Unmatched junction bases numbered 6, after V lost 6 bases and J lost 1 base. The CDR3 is CASRPTSGIRTDTQYF. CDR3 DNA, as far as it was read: TGTGCCAGCAGGCCGACTAGCGGGATCCGCACAGATACG.

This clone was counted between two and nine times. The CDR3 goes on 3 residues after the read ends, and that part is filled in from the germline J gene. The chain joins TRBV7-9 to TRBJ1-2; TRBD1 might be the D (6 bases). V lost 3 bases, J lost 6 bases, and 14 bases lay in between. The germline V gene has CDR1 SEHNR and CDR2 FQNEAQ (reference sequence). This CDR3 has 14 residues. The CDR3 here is CASSLGAGIDGYTF. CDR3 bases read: TGTGCCAGCAGCTTGGGGGCAGGAATCGATGGC.

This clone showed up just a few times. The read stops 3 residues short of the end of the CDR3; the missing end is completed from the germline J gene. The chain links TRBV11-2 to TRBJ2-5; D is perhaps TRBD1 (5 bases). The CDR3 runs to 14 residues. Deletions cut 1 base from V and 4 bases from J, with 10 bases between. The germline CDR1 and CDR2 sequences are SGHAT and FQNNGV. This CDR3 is CASSLGQGGETQYF. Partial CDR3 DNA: TGTGCCAGCAGCTTAGGGCAGGGTGGAGAGACC.

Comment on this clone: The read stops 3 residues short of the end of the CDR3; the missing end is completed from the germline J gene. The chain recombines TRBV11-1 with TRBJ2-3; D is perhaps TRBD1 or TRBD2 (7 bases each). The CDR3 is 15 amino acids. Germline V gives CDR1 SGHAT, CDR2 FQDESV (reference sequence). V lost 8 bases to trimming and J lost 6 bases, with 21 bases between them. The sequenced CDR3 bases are TGTGCCAGCGCCAGGGGAGGGGGCGGTGATGATACG. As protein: CASARGGGGDDT. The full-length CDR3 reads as CASARGGGGDDTQYF.

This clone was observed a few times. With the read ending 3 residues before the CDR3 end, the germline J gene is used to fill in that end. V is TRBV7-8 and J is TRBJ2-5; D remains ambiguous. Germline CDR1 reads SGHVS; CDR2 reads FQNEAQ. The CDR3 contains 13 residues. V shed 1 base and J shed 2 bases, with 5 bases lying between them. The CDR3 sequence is CASSLGPQETQYF. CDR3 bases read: TGTGCCAGCAGCTTAGGGCCTCAAGAGACC.